This T cell receptor (beta chain) was captured in a study of blood T cell repertoires in COVID-19 (dated by TCRdb to the early 2020s). Study-wide context: Collaborator samples came from the United States, Italy and Spain and covered acute and convalescent phases of COVID-19. The material from the prospective study consisted of cDNA or gDNA derived from T cells, B-cell-depleted T cells, or PBMCs. Subjects who had been exposed to COVID-19, were actively infected with it, or had recovered from it provided the deeply sampled blood TCRbeta repertoires that made up the dataset. The repertoires were made available in a free public database intended to serve as a resource for research on the immune response to SARS-CoV-2. The samples were drawn from the first 160 participants of the ongoing ImmuneRACE study and from 1,200 or so subjects provided by 6 global collaborators. Nearly every sample came with metadata listing a de-identified subject ID, COVID-19 status, age in years and sex. HLA class I and class II types, where available, came from metadata supplied by the sample provider rather than from assay-based typing. Beyond this particular receptor, the publication reports: The amount of clinical and demographic metadata varied by source and participant and was provided uncurated.

The immunoSEQ Assay, a bias-controlled multiplex PCR, was used to amplify TCRbeta CDR3 regions from genomic DNA. Regarding the original processing steps: Within the assay, amplification of reference gene primers was used to estimate how many nucleated cells each sample contained. Sequence reads were collapsed and filtered to measure the absolute abundance of every unique TCRbeta CDR3 rearrangement. Productive Simpson clonality was computed per sample as the square root of Simpson's diversity index over productive rearrangements. Entries here come from immuneACCESS through TCRdb and include only in-frame sequences with V and J called. Some clones fail to appear in such tables; in the studies checked, an unresolved V gene covers under half of the shortfall, and the cause of the remainder is unknown. V, J and clone size reflect that table, while D and trimming were determined from the DNA. This sample lists some 370,000 clones; around 87% were detected once. 8.5% to 12% of the sample lies in the top ten.

V loses 6 bases at its end and J loses 5 bases; junction bases beyond the gene matches: 4. The CDR3 runs 13 amino acids, cysteine and phenylalanine included. Left in the record is the CDR3 DNA by itself, 39 bases read in frame from the first base. The germline V gene provides CDR1 MDHEN and CDR2 SYDVKM. Details on this clone: It lacks a known antigen. Per-nucleotide qualities are absent, and no much larger clonotype sits a single base away.

In Seattle, one collaborating source enrolled patients while the infection was active and tracked those patients longitudinally over the course of disease. Collaborating institutions collected whole blood in K2EDTA tubes following their own protocols. Collaborator samples were shipped for TCRbeta analysis as frozen whole blood, isolated PBMCs, or DNA extracted from either sample type. Material for sequencing was peripheral blood. This clonotype originated in a woman in her thirties with COVID-19, enrolled during active disease. This chain joins TRBV28 to TRBJ1-2; the central 9 bases match TRBD1. The CDR3 is CASRPGQGYGYTF. The base sequence is TGTGCCAGCAGGCCGGGACAGGGATATGGCTACACCTTC.